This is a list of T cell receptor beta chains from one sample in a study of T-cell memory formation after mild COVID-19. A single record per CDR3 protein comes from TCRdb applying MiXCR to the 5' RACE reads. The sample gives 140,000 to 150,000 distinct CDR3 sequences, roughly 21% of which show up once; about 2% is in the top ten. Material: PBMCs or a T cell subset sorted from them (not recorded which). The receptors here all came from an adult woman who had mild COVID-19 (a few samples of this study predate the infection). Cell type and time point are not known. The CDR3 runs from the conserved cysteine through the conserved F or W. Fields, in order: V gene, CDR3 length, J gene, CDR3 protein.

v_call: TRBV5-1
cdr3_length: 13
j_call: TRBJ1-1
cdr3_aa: CASSEQGNTEAFF

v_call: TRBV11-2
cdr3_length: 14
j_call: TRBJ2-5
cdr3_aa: CASRPGGLEETQYF

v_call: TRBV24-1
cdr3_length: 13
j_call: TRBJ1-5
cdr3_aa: CATSEVSNQPQHF

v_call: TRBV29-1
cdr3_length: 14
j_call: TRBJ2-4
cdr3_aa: CSVRTHQAKNIQYF

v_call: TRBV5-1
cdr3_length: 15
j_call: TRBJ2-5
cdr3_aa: CASSLLGEARGAQYF

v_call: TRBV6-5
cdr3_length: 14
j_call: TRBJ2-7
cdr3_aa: CASSSYSGSYEQYF

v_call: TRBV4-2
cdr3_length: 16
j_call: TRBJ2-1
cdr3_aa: CASSQHLQSSYNEQFF

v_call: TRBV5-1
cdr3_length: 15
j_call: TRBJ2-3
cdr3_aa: CASSLGGGPPDTQYF

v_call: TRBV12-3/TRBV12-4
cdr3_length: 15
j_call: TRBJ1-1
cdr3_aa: CASSFPLTGGSEAFF

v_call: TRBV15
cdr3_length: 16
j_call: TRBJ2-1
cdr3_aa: CATRLQAFGGNNEQFF

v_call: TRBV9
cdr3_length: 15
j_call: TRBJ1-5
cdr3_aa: CASSVGPQSNQPQHF